This T cell receptor beta chain was identified in a study of molecular identifiers for immune sequencing clone quantification. With listed TCR primers and previously described methods, bulk TCR libraries were prepared. TCRdb re-called the PCR reads with MiXCR, one entry per CDR3 protein. The table shows 300,000 to 400,000 distinct CDR3 sequences, with about a fifth occurring only once. This clonotype was counted ten times or more. Its antigen is still unknown. Sorted naive CD8 T cells were those defined as CD8+CD4-CCR7+CD45RA+. Whole-study results and caveats: Effector cells kept over 99% of their molecules in clones above 20 RNA copies, while naive cells kept under 1% there.

Specimen: naive CD8+ T cells from blood, with Jurkat cell RNA spiked in. Subset: FACS-sorted CD8+CD4-CCR7+CD45RA+ naive T cells. This receptor was obtained from a human donor in good health. Some libraries in this study had Jurkat cell RNA spiked in.

CDR3 in DNA: TGTGCCAGCAGTTACCCTCCGACTTGGGGCACTGAAGCTTTCTTT. Amino acids: CASSYPPTWGTEAFF. This chain connects TRBV6-2 or TRBV6-3 to TRBJ1-1; no reliable D call. CDR1 and CDR2 (germline): MNHEY, SVGEGT. The CDR3 contains 15 residues. V lost 2 bases, J lost 4 bases, and 14 bases lay in between.